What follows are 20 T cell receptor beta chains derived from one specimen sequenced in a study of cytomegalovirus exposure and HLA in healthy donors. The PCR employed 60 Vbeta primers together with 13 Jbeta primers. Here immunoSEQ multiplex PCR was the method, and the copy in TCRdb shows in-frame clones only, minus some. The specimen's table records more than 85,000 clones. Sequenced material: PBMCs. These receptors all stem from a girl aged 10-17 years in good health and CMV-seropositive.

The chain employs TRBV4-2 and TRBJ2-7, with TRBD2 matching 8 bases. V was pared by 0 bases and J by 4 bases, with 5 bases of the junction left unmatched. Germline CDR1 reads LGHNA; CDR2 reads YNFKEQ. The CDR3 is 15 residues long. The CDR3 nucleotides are TGTGCCAGCAGCCAAGACATCGGGGGGGATTACGAGCAGTACTTC. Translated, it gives CASSQDIGGDYEQYF.

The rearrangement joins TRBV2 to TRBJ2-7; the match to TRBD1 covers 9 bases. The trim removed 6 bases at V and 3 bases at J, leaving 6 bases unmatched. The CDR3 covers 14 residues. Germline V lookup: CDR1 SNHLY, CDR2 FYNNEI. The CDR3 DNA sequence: TGTGCCAGCAGATCCGGGACAGGGATCTACGAGCAGTACTTC. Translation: CASRSGTGIYEQYF.

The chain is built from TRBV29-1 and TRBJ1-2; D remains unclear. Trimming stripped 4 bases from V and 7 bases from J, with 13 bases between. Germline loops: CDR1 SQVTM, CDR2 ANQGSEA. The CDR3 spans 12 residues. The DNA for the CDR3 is TGCAGCGTTGGAGACGAGGTCGGTGGCTACACCTTC. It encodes CSVGDEVGGYTF.

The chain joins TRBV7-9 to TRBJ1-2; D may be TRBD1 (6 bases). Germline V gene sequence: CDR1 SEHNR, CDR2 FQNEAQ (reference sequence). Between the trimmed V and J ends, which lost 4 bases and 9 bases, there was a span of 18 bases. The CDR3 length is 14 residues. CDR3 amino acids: CASSSQRYRDRYTF. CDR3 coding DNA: TGTGCCAGCAGCTCCCAGAGATACAGGGACCGCTACACCTTC.

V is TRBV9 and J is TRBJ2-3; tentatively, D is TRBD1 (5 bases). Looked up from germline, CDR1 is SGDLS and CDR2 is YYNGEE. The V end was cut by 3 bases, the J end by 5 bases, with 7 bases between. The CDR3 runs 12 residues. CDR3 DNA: TGTGCCAGCAGCGCAGGGAAAGATACGCAGTATTTT. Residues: CASSAGKDTQYF.

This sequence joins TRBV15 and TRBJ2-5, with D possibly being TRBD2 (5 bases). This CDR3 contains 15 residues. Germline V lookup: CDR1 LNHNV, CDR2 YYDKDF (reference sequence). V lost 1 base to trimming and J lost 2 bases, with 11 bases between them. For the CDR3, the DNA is TGTGCCACCAGCAGAGGGCCGGAGGTTCAAGAGACCCAGTACTTC. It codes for CATSRGPEVQETQYF. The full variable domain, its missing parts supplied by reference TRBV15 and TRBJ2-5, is DAMVIQNPRYQVTQFGKPVTLSCSQTLNHNVMYWYQQKSSQAPKLLFHYYDKDFNNEADTPDNFQSRRPNTSFCFLDIRSPGLGDTAMYLCATSRGPEVQETQYFGPGTRLLVL.

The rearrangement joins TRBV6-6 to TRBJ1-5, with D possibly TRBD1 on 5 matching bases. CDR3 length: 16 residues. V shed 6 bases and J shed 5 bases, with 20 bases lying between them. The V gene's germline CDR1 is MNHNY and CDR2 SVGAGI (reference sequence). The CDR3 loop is CASSAMVGLEHQPQHF. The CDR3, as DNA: TGTGCCAGCAGCGCCATGGTGGGGCTGGAGCATCAGCCCCAGCATTTT.

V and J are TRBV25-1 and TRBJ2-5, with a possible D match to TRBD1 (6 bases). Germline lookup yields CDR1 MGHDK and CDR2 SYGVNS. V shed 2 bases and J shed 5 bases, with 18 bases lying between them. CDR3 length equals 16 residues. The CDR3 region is CASSEVTLGGWETQYF. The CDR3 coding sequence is TGTGCCAGCAGTGAAGTAACGCTTGGGGGCTGGGAGACCCAGTACTTC. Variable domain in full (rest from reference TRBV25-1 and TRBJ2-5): EADIYQTPRYLVIGTGKKITLECSQTMGHDKMYWYQQDPGMELHLIHYSYGVNSTEKGDLSSESTVSRIRTEHFPLTLESARPSHTSQYLCASSEVTLGGWETQYFGPGTRLLVL.

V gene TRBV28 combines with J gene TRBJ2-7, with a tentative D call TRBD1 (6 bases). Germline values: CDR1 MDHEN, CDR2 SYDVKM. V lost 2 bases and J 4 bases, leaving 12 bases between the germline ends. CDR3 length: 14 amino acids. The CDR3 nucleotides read TGTGCCAGCAGTTTACAGGGGCACGATTACGAGCAGTACTTC. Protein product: CASSLQGHDYEQYF.

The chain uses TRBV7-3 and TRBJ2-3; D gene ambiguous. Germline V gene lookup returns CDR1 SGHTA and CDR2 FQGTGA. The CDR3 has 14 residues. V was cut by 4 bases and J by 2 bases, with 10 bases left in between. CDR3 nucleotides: TGTGCCAGCAGCTCAACCTTCCCCACAGATACGCAGTATTTT. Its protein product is CASSSTFPTDTQYF.

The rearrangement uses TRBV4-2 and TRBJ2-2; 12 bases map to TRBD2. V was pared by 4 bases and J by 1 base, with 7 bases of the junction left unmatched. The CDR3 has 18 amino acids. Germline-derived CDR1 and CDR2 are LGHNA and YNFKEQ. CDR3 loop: CASSPTTSGGLNTGELFF. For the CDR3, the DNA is TGTGCCAGCAGCCCTACTACTAGCGGGGGGCTGAACACCGGGGAGCTGTTTTTT.

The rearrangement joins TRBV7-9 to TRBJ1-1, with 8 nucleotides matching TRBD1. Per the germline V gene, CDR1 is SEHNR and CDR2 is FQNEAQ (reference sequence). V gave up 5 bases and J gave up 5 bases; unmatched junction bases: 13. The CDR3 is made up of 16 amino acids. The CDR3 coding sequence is TGTGCCAGCAGCCCCATGGAAGGACAGGGAGGGACTGAAGCTTTCTTT. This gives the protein CASSPMEGQGGTEAFF.

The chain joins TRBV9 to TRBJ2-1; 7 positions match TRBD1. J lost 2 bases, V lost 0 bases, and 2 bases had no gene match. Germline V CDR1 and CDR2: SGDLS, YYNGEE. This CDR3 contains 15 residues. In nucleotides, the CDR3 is TGTGCCAGCAGCGTAGGTACAGGGGCCTACAATGAGCAGTTCTTC. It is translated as CASSVGTGAYNEQFF. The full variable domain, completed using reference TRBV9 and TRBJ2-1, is DSGVTQTPKHLITATGQRVTLRCSPRSGDLSVYWYQQSLDQGLQFLIQYYNGEERAKGNILERFSAQQFPDLHSELNLSSLELGDSALYFCASSVGTGAYNEQFFGPGTRLTVL.

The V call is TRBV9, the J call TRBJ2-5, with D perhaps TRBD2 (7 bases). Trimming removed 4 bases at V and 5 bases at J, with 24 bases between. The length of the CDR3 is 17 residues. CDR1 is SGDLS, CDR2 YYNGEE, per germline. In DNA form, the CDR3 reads TGTGCCAGCAGCCAAATAGGAGGGGGGGGGCTATCTGAGACCCAGTACTTC. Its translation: CASSQIGGGGLSETQYF.

CDR3: CASSDQAGFNTGELFF. CDR3 coding DNA: TGCGCCAGCAGCGATCAAGCGGGTTTTAACACCGGGGAGCTGTTTTTT. The rearrangement uses TRBV5-1 and TRBJ2-2; tentatively, D is TRBD2 (6 bases). With 4 bases removed from V and 2 bases from J, the gap between germline ends came to 15 bases. The length of the CDR3 is 16 residues. Germline-derived CDR1 and CDR2 are SGHRS and YFSETQ.

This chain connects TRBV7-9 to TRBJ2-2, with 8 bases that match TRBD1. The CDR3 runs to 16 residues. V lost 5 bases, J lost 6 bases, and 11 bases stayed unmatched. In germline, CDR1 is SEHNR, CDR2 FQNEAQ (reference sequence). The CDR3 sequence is CASSQVGQVYSGELFF. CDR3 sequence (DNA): TGTGCCAGCAGCCAAGTGGGACAGGTCTATTCCGGGGAGCTGTTTTTT.

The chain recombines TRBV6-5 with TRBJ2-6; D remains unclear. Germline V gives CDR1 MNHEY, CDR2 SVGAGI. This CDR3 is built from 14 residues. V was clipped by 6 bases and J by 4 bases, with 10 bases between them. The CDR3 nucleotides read TGTGCCAGCAGGCACAGTAAAGGGGCCAACGTCCTGACTTTC. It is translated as CASRHSKGANVLTF.

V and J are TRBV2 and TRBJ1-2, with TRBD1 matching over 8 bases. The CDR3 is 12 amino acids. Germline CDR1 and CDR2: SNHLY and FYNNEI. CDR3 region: CARRGLDYGYTF. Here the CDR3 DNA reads TGTGCGCGCAGGGGGCTTGACTATGGCTACACCTTC.

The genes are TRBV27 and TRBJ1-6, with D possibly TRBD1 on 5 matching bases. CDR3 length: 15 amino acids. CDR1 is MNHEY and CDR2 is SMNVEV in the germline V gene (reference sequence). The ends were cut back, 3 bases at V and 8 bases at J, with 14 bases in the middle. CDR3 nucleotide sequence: TGTGCCAGCAGTTTCGAAGGGGCGAAGTATTCACCCCTCCACTTT. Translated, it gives CASSFEGAKYSPLHF.

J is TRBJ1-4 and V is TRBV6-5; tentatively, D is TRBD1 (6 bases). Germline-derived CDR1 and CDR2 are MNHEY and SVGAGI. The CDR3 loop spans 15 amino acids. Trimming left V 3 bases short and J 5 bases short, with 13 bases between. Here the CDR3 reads CASSYSWQGNEKLFF. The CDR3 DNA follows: TGTGCCAGCAGTTATTCGTGGCAGGGGAATGAAAAACTGTTTTTT.